Following are 10 T cell receptor beta chains from one sample sequenced in a study of CD8 T cells in Susac syndrome. RNA in amounts of roughly 0.5 to 1 ug was reverse transcribed with random hexamers. TCRdb reanalysed the immunoSEQ multiplex PCR reads using MiXCR and keeps one entry per CDR3 protein. Here the sample spans 100,000 to 150,000 distinct CDR3 sequences, around 94% being singletons. Sequencing was done on a sample of CD4+ T cells from PBMCs. Receptors originate from a human donor in good health.

This clonotype is a singleton in its sample. This sequence joins TRBV5-1 and TRBJ2-1, with D possibly TRBD2 on 6 matching bases. Trimming removed 4 bases at V and 7 bases at J, with 15 bases between. Germline CDR1 reads SGHRS; CDR2 reads YFSETQ. The CDR3 is made up of 14 amino acids. CDR3 nucleotide sequence: TGCGCCAGCAGCCCAGGACTAACCAGTAATGAGCAGTTCTTC. Translating gives CASSPGLTSNEQFF.

V is TRBV11-2 and J is TRBJ2-1, with 10 positions matching TRBD2. This CDR3 comprises 16 residues. Looked up from germline, CDR1 is SGHAT and CDR2 is FQNNGV. The trim removed 0 bases at V and 9 bases at J, leaving 8 bases unmatched. The CDR3 spells CASSLEPSGSFSEQFF. The DNA of the CDR3 is TGTGCCAGCAGCTTAGAGCCTAGCGGGAGTTTTAGTGAGCAGTTCTTC.

A single count supports this clonotype. The chain links TRBV6-5 to TRBJ1-2; 9 nucleotides align to TRBD1. J lost 4 bases, V lost 7 bases, and 4 bases had no gene match. The CDR3 consists of 13 residues. The germline gives CDR1 MNHEY, CDR2 SVGAGI. In nucleotides, the CDR3 is TGTGCCAGCACTGACAGGGGGGGCTATGGCTACACCTTC. It specifies CASTDRGGYGYTF.

The gene calls are TRBV20-1 and TRBJ1-5; tentatively, D is TRBD1 (5 bases). Deletions cut 5 bases from V and 7 bases from J, with 15 bases between. Germline CDR1 DFQATT, CDR2 SNEGSKA (reference sequence). This CDR3 contains 13 residues. CDR3 nucleotide sequence: TGCAGTGCTCAATGGGACCGTCTGCAGCCCCAGCATTTT. Protein: CSAQWDRLQPQHF.

This chain connects TRBV4-3 to TRBJ2-1; the match to TRBD2 covers 12 bases. After removal of 1 base from V and 6 bases from J, the junction contained 1 base not matched to a gene. The CDR3 length is 15 residues. Germline loops: CDR1 LGHNA, CDR2 YSLEER. The CDR3, as DNA: TGCGCCAGCAGCCAAGGGACTAGCGGGGTCAATGAGCAGTTCTTC. Protein: CASSQGTSGVNEQFF.

The rearrangement uses TRBV29-1 and TRBJ1-2, with D hard to call. V was pared by 7 bases and J by 5 bases, with 11 bases between. CDR3 length: 11 amino acids. Germline V gene sequence: CDR1 SQVTM, CDR2 ANQGSEA. The DNA of the CDR3 is TGCAGCGAGGGCACCACTTATGGCTACACCTTC. Protein: CSEGTTYGYTF. The variable domain in full, with the rest retrieved from reference TRBV29-1 and TRBJ1-2, is SAVISQKPSRDICQRGTSLTIQCQVDSQVTMMFWYRQQPGQSLTLIATANQGSEATYESGFVIDKFPISRPNLTFSTLTVSNMSPEDSSIYLCSEGTTYGYTFGSGTRLTVV.

This chain links TRBV5-1 with TRBJ2-3; TRBD2 is a possible D gene (6 bases). V was cut by 3 bases and J by 2 bases, with 19 bases left in between. Looked up from germline, CDR1 is SGHRS and CDR2 is YFSETQ. CDR3 length: 17 residues. CDR3 amino acids: CASSSRGVAVYTDTQYF. In nucleotides, the CDR3 is TGCGCCAGCAGCTCCCGAGGGGTAGCGGTATACACAGATACGCAGTATTTT. Full variable domain (remainder filled in from reference TRBV5-1 and TRBJ2-3): KAGVTQTPRYLIKTRGQQVTLSCSPISGHRSVSWYQQTPGQGLQFLFEYFSETQRNKGNFPGRFSGRQFSNSRSEMNVSTLELGDSALYLCASSSRGVAVYTDTQYFGPGTRLTVL.

V gene TRBV6-2 or TRBV6-3 combines with J gene TRBJ2-7; D unresolved. CDR3 length: 14 residues. V lost 7 bases and J lost 2, with 15 bases in between. CDR1 MNHEY and CDR2 SVGEGT come from the germline V gene. CDR3 nucleotides: TGTGCCAGCACCTCCTCCTTGTTCACCTACGAGCAGTACTTC. This translates into CASTSSLFTYEQYF.

This clonotype has more than one count but fewer than ten. The chain joins TRBV10-3 to TRBJ2-7; 15 bases are a match to TRBD2. With V trimmed by 6 bases and J by 4 bases, 4 bases remained unmatched. This CDR3 is built from 15 residues. Germline CDR1 ENHRY, CDR2 SYGVKD. This chain's CDR3 is CAIRDGLAGGYEQYF. The CDR3 coding sequence is TGTGCCATCAGAGACGGACTAGCGGGAGGGTACGAGCAGTACTTC.

V usage is TRBV20-1 and J usage is TRBJ2-7; perhaps D is TRBD1 or TRBD2 (5 bases each). CDR1 and CDR2 from the germline V gene are DFQATT and SNEGSKA (reference sequence). V was cut by 0 bases and J by 6 bases, with 15 bases left in between. CDR3 length: 14 residues. The CDR3 coding sequence is TGCAGTGCTAGAGATGAGGGGCGACTCAGCGAGCAGTACTTC. Its translation is CSARDEGRLSEQYF.